Presented here are 27 T cell receptor beta chains from one specimen sequenced in a study of blood T cell repertoires in COVID-19. Only in-frame clones appear in the TCRdb table, and some are missing; sequencing was by immunoSEQ multiplex PCR. Here the sample spans roughly 130,000 clones, 60% to 85% being singletons. Source material: peripheral blood. These TCRs come from a man aged 50-59 years with acute or convalescent COVID-19.

The V and J genes are TRBV15 and TRBJ2-3; D call uncertain. Germline V gene data show CDR1 as LNHNV and CDR2 as YYDKDF (reference sequence). The CDR3 is made up of 13 amino acids. V was pared by 1 base and J by 2 bases, with 4 bases between. CDR3 nucleotide sequence: TGTGCCACCAGCAGAGGAGACACAGATACGCAGTATTTT. Translating it yields CATSRGDTDTQYF. The full variable domain, with the rest looked up from reference TRBV15 and TRBJ2-3, is DAMVIQNPRYQVTQFGKPVTLSCSQTLNHNVMYWYQQKSSQAPKLLFHYYDKDFNNEADTPDNFQSRRPNTSFCFLDIRSPGLGDTAMYLCATSRGDTDTQYFGPGTRLTVL.

The V and J genes are TRBV7-8 and TRBJ2-1, with 9 positions matching TRBD2. The CDR3 contains 15 residues. Germline CDR1 and CDR2: SGHVS and FQNEAQ. V dropped 2 bases and J dropped 9; count of bases not matched to a gene: 8. CDR3 coding DNA: TGTGCCAGCAGCTTAATGCCAGCGGGGGGCACTGAGCAGTTCTTC. Translation gives CASSLMPAGGTEQFF.

In this sample, this clone turned up a few times. The gene calls are TRBV2 and TRBJ1-2; TRBD1 matches 10 bases. The CDR3 spans 16 residues. CDR1 and CDR2 from the germline V gene are SNHLY and FYNNEI. Trimming at V came to 5 bases and at J to 4 bases, leaving 10 bases not matched to a gene. The CDR3 is CASSRQGAASSYGYTF. In DNA form, the CDR3 reads TGTGCCAGCAGTCGACAGGGGGCGGCGTCGTCCTATGGCTACACCTTC.

There are a few counts of this clone. The chain uses TRBV10-3 and TRBJ1-1; TRBD1 agrees at 10 bases. There are 15 residues in the CDR3. V was pared by 2 bases and J by 4 bases, with 4 bases of the junction left unmatched. The germline V gene encodes CDR1 ENHRY and CDR2 SYGVKD. CDR3 in DNA: TGTGCCATCAGTGAGAGACAGGGGGCCGGCACTGAAGCTTTCTTT. This encodes CAISERQGAGTEAFF.

The CDR3 protein is CASSQQDRAPNTEAFF. CDR3 bases: TGTGCCAGCAGCCAACAGGACAGGGCCCCGAACACTGAAGCTTTCTTT. The chain joins TRBV4-2 to TRBJ1-1; 8 bases are shared with TRBD1. The germline V gene has CDR1 LGHNA and CDR2 YNFKEQ. V was pared by 2 bases and J by 1 base, with 6 bases of the junction left unmatched. The CDR3 is made up of 16 amino acids.

The chain combines TRBV7-8 with TRBJ1-2; 7 bases fit TRBD1. This CDR3 is 15 amino acids long. CDR1 and CDR2 (germline): SGHVS, FQNEAQ. The ends lost 5 bases at V and 8 bases at J; junction bases unmatched: 14. In nucleotides, the CDR3 is TGTGCCAGCAGCCGTGGGGGGCAGGGGGGAGAAGGCTACACCTTC. This encodes CASSRGGQGGEGYTF. The full variable domain, with the rest looked up from reference TRBV7-8 and TRBJ1-2, is GAGVSQSPRYKVAKRGQDVALRCDPISGHVSLFWYQQALGQGPEFLTYFQNEAQLDKSGLPSDRFFAERPEGSVSTLKIQRTQQEDSAVYLCASSRGGQGGEGYTFGSGTRLTVV.

The rearrangement links TRBV19 to TRBJ2-2, with TRBD2 matching over 11 bases. CDR3 length: 18 residues. V shed 7 bases and J 6 bases; nucleotides not matched to a gene: 16. The germline V gene encodes CDR1 LNHDA and CDR2 SQIVND (reference sequence). The chain's CDR3 is CASMGTSGGRNVPGELFF. DNA of the CDR3: TGTGCCAGTATGGGCACTAGCGGGGGCCGTAACGTCCCCGGGGAGCTGTTTTTT.

V gene TRBV2 combines with J gene TRBJ1-1; 8 nucleotides line up with TRBD1. The CDR3 runs 13 residues. Germline-derived CDR1 and CDR2 are SNHLY and FYNNEI. J was trimmed by 4 bases and V by 7 bases; bases with no gene match: 5. The CDR3 loop reads CASTGQGGTEAFF. The CDR3 nucleotides read TGTGCCAGCACCGGACAGGGCGGCACTGAAGCTTTCTTT.

This chain uses TRBV9 with TRBJ2-2, with 7 bases fitting TRBD1. CDR3 length equals 14 residues. From germline, CDR1 is SGDLS and CDR2 YYNGEE. Germline trimming cut 0 bases from V and 4 bases from J; bases unmatched to any gene: 0. CDR3 residues: CASSVAGGTGELFF. Here the CDR3 DNA reads TGTGCCAGCAGCGTAGCAGGGGGCACCGGGGAGCTGTTTTTT.

This sequence joins TRBV18 and TRBJ1-2; a possible D gene is TRBD1 (6 bases). With 5 bases removed from V and 4 bases from J, the gap between germline ends came to 14 bases. The CDR3 sequence is 14 residues long. The germline V gene encodes CDR1 KGHSH and CDR2 LQKENI. The CDR3 DNA reads TGTGCCAGCTCATCCCTACGGGACATCTATGGCTACACCTTC. This encodes CASSSLRDIYGYTF.

The chain carries TRBV19 and TRBJ1-1; D might be TRBD1 (5 bases). The germline gives CDR1 LNHDA, CDR2 SQIVND (reference sequence). This CDR3 comprises 17 residues. V lost 2 bases, J lost 1 base, and 17 bases lay in between. In DNA, the CDR3 is TGTGCCAGTAGTATAATAGCGGGTACGGGGCCGAACACTGAAGCTTTCTTT. This codes for CASSIIAGTGPNTEAFF.

This clone was counted between two and nine times. The CDR3 sequence is CSASSPAGGGYNEQFF. The CDR3, as DNA: TGCAGTGCTAGTTCCCCAGCGGGGGGCGGGTACAATGAGCAGTTCTTC. The J gene is TRBJ2-1, the V gene TRBV20-1, with 9 positions matching TRBD2. The junction had 10 bases not matched to a gene; V was cut back by 3 bases and J by 4 bases. CDR1 and CDR2 (germline): DFQATT, SNEGSKA (reference sequence). This CDR3 has 16 amino acids.

The chain is built from TRBV6-4 and TRBJ1-2; 8 bases line up with TRBD1. The CDR3 sequence is 14 residues long. Germline V gene sequence: CDR1 MRHNA, CDR2 SNTAGT. Trimming at V came to 2 bases and at J to 6 bases, leaving 5 bases not matched to a gene. The CDR3 sequence is CASSDTGQANGYTF. CDR3 in DNA: TGTGCCAGCAGTGACACGGGACAGGCAAATGGCTACACCTTC.

For this clone: Additional DNA sequences in this sample encode the identical CDR3. V is TRBV9 and J is TRBJ2-2; no reliable D call. The germline gives CDR1 SGDLS, CDR2 YYNGEE. The CDR3 has 13 amino acids. Trimming removed 2 bases at V and 5 bases at J, with 7 bases between. CDR3 loop: CASSVSVTGELFF. In nucleotides, the CDR3 is TGTGCCAGCAGCGTTTCCGTTACCGGGGAGCTGTTTTTT.

CDR3 sequence reads: CASSLRLNTEAFF. In DNA form, the CDR3 reads TGCGCCAGCAGTTTACGGTTGAACACTGAAGCTTTCTTT. The chain is built from TRBV10-2 and TRBJ1-1; D not resolved. There are 13 residues in the CDR3. The V end lost 5 bases, the J end lost 0 bases, and 7 bases lay between the germline ends. Germline V gives CDR1 WSHSY, CDR2 SAAADI.

This clone was observed a few times. The V gene is TRBV19, the J gene TRBJ1-5; no clear D. Between the trimmed V and J ends, which lost 3 bases and 5 bases, there was a span of 8 bases. Germline CDR1 LNHDA, CDR2 SQIVND (reference sequence). This CDR3 has 13 amino acids. Here the CDR3 reads CASSIRQDQPQHF. CDR3 DNA: TGTGCCAGTAGTATTAGACAAGATCAGCCCCAGCATTTT.

This chain joins TRBV6-5 and TRBJ1-2; D is ambiguous. Trimming cost V 2 bases and J 4 bases, with 8 bases left between them. The length of the CDR3 is 13 residues. Germline values: CDR1 MNHEY, CDR2 SVGAGI. The CDR3 protein is CASSYLGGYGYTF. CDR3 DNA: TGTGCCAGCAGTTACCTGGGAGGCTATGGCTACACCTTC.

This clone was seen just once. The chain couples TRBV2 to TRBJ1-1; TRBD1 might be the D (5 bases). CDR3 length equals 15 residues. Looked up from germline, CDR1 is SNHLY and CDR2 is FYNNEI. Between the trimmed V and J ends, which lost 4 bases and 0 bases, there was a span of 12 bases. The CDR3 DNA reads TGTGCCAGCAGTGTTCCAGGGCTGGTGAACACTGAAGCTTTCTTT. Translated: CASSVPGLVNTEAFF.

The chain joins TRBV19 to TRBJ1-1; D perhaps matches TRBD1 (6 bases). This CDR3 is built from 14 residues. V was cut by 8 bases and J by 6 bases, with 19 bases left in between. The germline V gene has CDR1 LNHDA and CDR2 SQIVND (reference sequence). This CDR3 reads CASVQGSIVPEAFF. In DNA form, the CDR3 reads TGTGCCAGTGTACAGGGCTCGATAGTCCCTGAAGCTTTCTTT.

The rearrangement joins TRBV18 to TRBJ1-1, with D perhaps TRBD1 (5 bases). This CDR3 is 13 amino acids long. Trimming stripped 4 bases from V and 6 bases from J, with 12 bases between. Germline assignment: CDR1 KGHSH and CDR2 LQKENI. CDR3 sequence: CASSLRTNSEAFF. The CDR3, as DNA: TGTGCCAGCTCACTGCGGACAAACTCTGAAGCTTTCTTT. Looking up the rest from reference TRBV18 and TRBJ1-1 gives the full variable domain: NAGVMQNPRHLVRRRGQEARLRCSPMKGHSHVYWYRQLPEEGLKFMVYLQKENIIDESGMPKERFSAEFPKEGPSILRIQQVVRGDSAAYFCASSLRTNSEAFFGQGTRLTVV.

This clone was counted a few times. The rearrangement uses TRBV6-5 and TRBJ1-1; the match to TRBD1 covers 11 bases. The CDR3 has 13 residues. Trimming cost V 8 bases and J 5 bases; bases outside gene matches: 4. Germline CDR1 reads MNHEY; CDR2 reads SVGAGI. In nucleotides, the CDR3 is TGTGCCAGCCTAGGACAGGGGGCTACTGAAGCTTTCTTT. This encodes CASLGQGATEAFF.

The CDR3 here is CASSSRGDTQYF. The CDR3 region has the DNA TGTGCCAGCAGCTCCAGGGGGGATACGCAGTATTTT. V is TRBV7-6 and J is TRBJ2-3, with 7 bases matching TRBD1. Germline CDR1 and CDR2: SGHVS and FNYEAQ. This CDR3 spans 12 amino acids. Losses at the gene ends were 4 bases for V and 6 bases for J; bases not matched to a gene: 1.

This clone appeared once. One end of the junction is discordant with germline, which a read error may explain. The rearrangement joins TRBV14 to TRBJ2-3; D is unclear. The CDR3 runs 14 residues. Germline-derived CDR1 and CDR2 are SGHDN and FVKESK. CDR3 bases: TGTGCCAGCAGCCAAGGAAACTACCTGGATAGGCAGTATTTT. It encodes CASSQGNYLDRQYF.

The table lists this clone with many counts. The V and J genes are TRBV7-3 and TRBJ2-2; the match to TRBD1 covers 8 bases. The CDR3 length is 13 residues. The germline CDR1 and CDR2 sequences are SGHTA and FQGTGA. V shed 8 bases and J 5 bases; nucleotides not matched to a gene: 4. DNA for the CDR3: TGTGCCAGCGGACAGGGCTCGACCGGGGAGCTGTTTTTT. This gives the protein CASGQGSTGELFF.

This clone was counted between two and nine times. This chain joins TRBV28 and TRBJ1-1; TRBD1 matches at 8 bases. With 5 bases clipped from V and 4 bases from J, the junction kept 9 bases outside the gene matches. CDR1 MDHEN and CDR2 SYDVKM come from the germline V gene. The CDR3 loop spans 15 amino acids. CDR3 residues: CASSPLTGGFTEAFF. The CDR3 bases are TGTGCCAGCAGTCCTTTAACAGGGGGTTTCACTGAAGCTTTCTTT.

The chain couples TRBV15 to TRBJ2-5; 12 nucleotides line up with TRBD2. CDR3 length equals 17 residues. The V segment lost 2 bases and the J segment 5 bases; nucleotides outside the gene matches: 9. The germline CDR1 and CDR2 sequences are LNHNV and YYDKDF (reference sequence). Here the CDR3 reads CATSRKITLAGGETQYF. The CDR3 DNA reads as TGTGCCACCAGCAGAAAAATAACCCTAGCGGGGGGGGAGACCCAGTACTTC.

The chain combines TRBV7-2 with TRBJ1-2; 8 nucleotides line up with TRBD1. With V trimmed by 3 bases and J by 3 bases, 3 bases remained unmatched. The CDR3 consists of 14 residues. The germline V gene encodes CDR1 SGHTA and CDR2 FQGNSA. CDR3 DNA: TGTGCCAGCAGCTTGACAGGGGAGGACTATGGCTACACCTTC. This sequence encodes CASSLTGEDYGYTF.